This is a list of T cell receptor beta chains from one sample in a study of T-cell reconstitution after alpha-beta-depleted transplantation in children. MiXCR was run by TCRdb on the PCR reads, yielding one entry per CDR3 protein. This table has 300,000 to 400,000 distinct CDR3 sequences, roughly 13% appearing once. The sample was PBMCs, taken from the stem cell graft. The receptors here all came from a human donor who donated a stem cell graft to a child with Fanconi anemia. Each CDR3 is given with its conserved first and last residue. D genes are given only for firm matches. Part of the rows lack a size; the others show once, few, many or a class for expanded clones.

v_call,j_call,clone_size,d_call,cdr3_nt,cdr3_aa
TRBV6-1,TRBJ1-5,NA,NA,TGTGCCAGCTGGGAACCCCGCGATAGTCAGCCCCAGCATTTT,CASWEPRDSQPQHF
TRBV5-6,TRBJ1-1,few,TRBD1,TGTGCCAGCAGCTTACAGGGGGCGCAGAGTACTGAAGCTTTCTTT,CASSLQGAQSTEAFF
TRBV20-1,TRBJ1-5,NA,TRBD1,TGCAGCGTCCGACAGGGGACTGGGGAGCCCCAGCATTTT,CSVRQGTGEPQHF
TRBV30,TRBJ2-3,many,NA,TGTGCCTGGAGTAAACGGGGAGCAGATACGCAGTATTTT,CAWSKRGADTQYF
TRBV7-2,TRBJ2-7,NA,NA,TGTGCCAGCAGCTTAGCGCTTGGTCCTCTAGAGCAGTACTTC,CASSLALGPLEQYF
TRBV5-1,TRBJ2-2,many,NA,TGCGCCAGCAGCTTGGCCAGCTGGACCGGGGAGCTGTTTTTT,CASSLASWTGELFF
TRBV30,TRBJ2-3,NA,TRBD2,TGTGCCTGGAGTGTACCAGCGGGATGGGCAGATACGCAGTATTTT,CAWSVPAGWADTQYF
TRBV12-3/TRBV12-4,TRBJ1-5,many,NA,TGTGCCAGCAGTTTTTCAGCGAATCAGCCCCAGCATTTT,CASSFSANQPQHF
TRBV20-1,TRBJ2-5,NA,TRBD2,TGCAGTGCTGGACGGACTAGCGGGGACCAAGAGACCCAGTACTTC,CSAGRTSGDQETQYF
TRBV12-3/TRBV12-4,TRBJ1-2,many,NA,TGTGCCAGCAGTTCCTCGAGAGGGGGGCACGGCTACACCTTC,CASSSSRGGHGYTF
TRBV5-5,TRBJ2-3,NA,TRBD2,TGTGCCAGCAGCTTGAAGACTAGCGGGGGGACCACAGATACGCAGTATTTT,CASSLKTSGGTTDTQYF
TRBV2,TRBJ2-3,NA,NA,TGTGCCAGCCCGAGAGAAAGGGGAGAAGTAGATACGCAGTATTTT,CASPRERGEVDTQYF
TRBV5-1,TRBJ1-1,many,NA,TGCGCCAGCAAAATGAGACCCATGAACACTGAAGCTTTCTTT,CASKMRPMNTEAFF
TRBV6-5,TRBJ2-1,few,NA,TGTGCCAGCAGTTATCCAGGGATGAATGAGCAGTTCTTC,CASSYPGMNEQFF
TRBV6-5,TRBJ2-5,many,NA,TGTGCCAGCAGTTACGATCATGGGGGGGAGACCCAGTACTTC,CASSYDHGGETQYF
TRBV15,TRBJ2-1,NA,NA,TGTGCCACCAGCGCCCTAAGAGAGTTACTCAATGAGCAGTTCTTC,CATSALRELLNEQFF
TRBV18,TRBJ1-2,NA,NA,TGTGCCAGCTCCCGGGAATCAGGGCCTAACTATGGCTACACCTTC,CASSRESGPNYGYTF
TRBV2,TRBJ1-2,NA,TRBD1,TGTGCCAGCAGTCCAGACAGGGAGGGATATGGCTACACCTTC,CASSPDREGYGYTF
TRBV29-1,TRBJ2-3,few,NA,TGCAGCGTCACCCCACCGGCCGGGGCTAAAGGTACGCAGTATTTT,CSVTPPAGAKGTQYF
TRBV6-1,TRBJ1-2,many,NA,TGTGCCAGCAGTCTGGACCTCTCTAACTATGGCTACACCTTC,CASSLDLSNYGYTF